A single sample gave rise to the 27 T cell receptor beta chains below, sequenced in a study of blood T cell repertoires in COVID-19. Libraries were prepared by immunoSEQ multiplex PCR; TCRdb keeps only in-frame clonotypes and omits some of them. Counted here are fewer than 50,000 clones, around 82% occurring once; the ten biggest clones make up under 55%. Sequencing input: peripheral blood. The receptors were gathered from a woman of 80 years or more with active or convalescent COVID-19.

The rearrangement links TRBV5-1 to TRBJ1-6; 9 nucleotides line up with TRBD1. This CDR3 comprises 17 residues. With V trimmed by 3 bases and J by 0 bases, 4 bases remained unmatched. Germline assignment: CDR1 SGHRS and CDR2 YFSETQ. Here the CDR3 reads CASSSGTGSSYNSPLHF. CDR3 DNA: TGCGCCAGCAGCTCCGGGACAGGGTCCTCCTATAATTCACCCCTCCACTTT.

A single count supports this clone. The rearrangement joins TRBV10-3 to TRBJ2-6; perhaps TRBD2 as D (6 bases). V shed 3 bases and J shed 0 bases, with 9 bases lying between them. The CDR3 contains 16 residues. The V gene's germline CDR1 is ENHRY and CDR2 SYGVKD. The CDR3 DNA is TGTGCCATCAGTGACCCGACTAGCTCTGGGGCCAACGTCCTGACTTTC. Protein sequence: CAISDPTSSGANVLTF.

The chain employs TRBV10-1 and TRBJ2-7, with 8 bases aligning to TRBD1. V lost 5 bases to trimming and J lost 4 bases; unmatched junction nucleotides: 10. Germline values: CDR1 WNHNN, CDR2 SYGVQD (reference sequence). This CDR3 has 15 amino acids. DNA for the CDR3: TGCGCCAGCAGTACGGCGAGGACAGGGTTTTACGAGCAGTACTTC. Protein sequence: CASSTARTGFYEQYF.

The V gene is TRBV30, the J gene TRBJ1-1, with 8 bases that match TRBD1. The trim removed 5 bases at V and 0 bases at J, leaving 2 bases unmatched. The CDR3 consists of 13 residues. Looked up from germline, CDR1 is GTSNPN and CDR2 is SVGIG (reference sequence). The CDR3 region has the DNA TGTGCCTGGGAGACAGGGGTGAACACTGAAGCTTTCTTT. Translated, it gives CAWETGVNTEAFF.

The J gene is TRBJ1-5, the V gene TRBV18, with 10 bases lining up with TRBD1. V shed 3 bases, J shed 3 bases, and the junction held 11 bases outside the gene matches. The CDR3 totals 18 residues. Germline V CDR1 and CDR2: KGHSH, LQKENI. CDR3: CASSPGTGVGVVNQPQHF. The DNA of the CDR3 is TGTGCCAGCTCACCCGGGACAGGGGTGGGAGTAGTCAATCAGCCCCAGCATTTT.

This chain uses TRBV11-2 with TRBJ1-4; no clear D. The CDR3 length is 16 residues. Trimming left V 0 bases short and J 4 bases short, with 12 bases between. The germline V gene has CDR1 SGHAT and CDR2 FQNNGV. DNA for the CDR3: TGTGCCAGCAGCTTAGAAGCGAGGACTGGTAATGAAAAACTGTTTTTT. As protein: CASSLEARTGNEKLFF. The complete variable domain, with remaining parts taken from reference TRBV11-2 and TRBJ1-4, reads EAGVAQSPRYKIIEKRQSVAFWCNPISGHATLYWYQQILGQGPKLLIQFQNNGVVDDSQLPKDRFSAERLKGVDSTLKIQPAKLEDSAVYLCASSLEARTGNEKLFFGSGTQLSVL.

The chain links TRBV7-8 to TRBJ2-1, with D possibly matching TRBD1 (6 bases). Germline V gene data show CDR1 as SGHVS and CDR2 as FQNEAQ. The CDR3 extends over 16 amino acids. The V end was cut by 3 bases, the J end by 4 bases, with 16 bases between. The CDR3 DNA follows: TGTGCCAGCAGCTTCCAGACAGGCCTCGGGTACAATGAGCAGTTCTTC. It encodes CASSFQTGLGYNEQFF.

V usage is TRBV18 and J usage is TRBJ2-7; 7 bases map to TRBD1. This CDR3 spans 14 amino acids. Germline lookup yields CDR1 KGHSH and CDR2 LQKENI. With V trimmed by 4 bases and J by 4 bases, 7 bases remained unmatched. The CDR3 region has the DNA TGTGCCAGCTCACGGGACAGCCTTGGGTACGAGCAGTACTTC. Translating it yields CASSRDSLGYEQYF.

V and J are TRBV10-3 and TRBJ2-2; D not certain. V gave up 5 bases and J gave up 4 bases, with 17 bases separating them. Germline values: CDR1 ENHRY, CDR2 SYGVKD. CDR3 length equals 16 residues. Here the CDR3 reads CAISKEKATLTGELFF. CDR3 sequence (DNA): TGTGCCATCAGTAAGGAGAAAGCAACGCTCACCGGGGAGCTGTTTTTT.

The CDR3 DNA reads TGTGCCATCGCGGGGGGCTTGGGCAATCAGCCCCAGCATTTT. It is translated as CAIAGGLGNQPQHF. V usage is TRBV10-3 and J usage is TRBJ1-5; TRBD1 is a possible D gene (6 bases). This CDR3 spans 14 amino acids. The V and J ends lost 8 bases and 2 bases respectively, with 13 bases between them. The V gene's germline CDR1 is ENHRY and CDR2 SYGVKD.

The chain couples TRBV5-1 to TRBJ2-7, with TRBD2 matching over 7 bases. Trimming took 3 bases from V and 0 from J; bases not matched to a gene: 15. CDR1 is SGHRS, CDR2 YFSETQ, per germline. This CDR3 is 18 amino acids long. CDR3 protein: CASSSPPGGGTNSYEQYF. The CDR3 bases are TGCGCCAGCAGCTCGCCCCCCGGCGGGGGAACGAACTCCTACGAGCAGTACTTC.

The chain couples TRBV6-1 to TRBJ1-4; tentative D call: TRBD1 (5 bases). CDR1 and CDR2 (germline): MNHNS, SASEGT. The CDR3 has 14 residues. Deletions cut 8 bases from V and 5 bases from J, with 15 bases between. CDR3 sequence (DNA): TGTGCCAGCGAAAAAGACAGATCCAATGAAAAACTGTTTTTT. This gives the protein CASEKDRSNEKLFF.

CDR3 nucleotides: TGTGCCGGAGTAAGACAGCCAGGCACTGAAGCTTTCTTT. Amino acids: CAGVRQPGTEAFF. This chain connects TRBV28 to TRBJ1-1; D is possibly TRBD1 (5 bases). Germline V gene sequence: CDR1 MDHEN, CDR2 SYDVKM. This CDR3 has 13 residues. The germline V and J ends were trimmed by 11 bases and 4 bases, with 17 bases remaining between them.

Here the CDR3 reads CASSLAGQGSNQPQHF. CDR3 nucleotides: TGTGCCAGCAGCTTGGCCGGGCAGGGGAGCAATCAGCCCCAGCATTTT. This rearrangement joins TRBV5-6 to TRBJ1-5; D is possibly TRBD1 (6 bases). V gave up 0 bases and J gave up 1 base, with 11 bases separating them. Germline V gene lookup returns CDR1 SGHDT and CDR2 YYEEEE. The CDR3 consists of 16 residues.

V is TRBV19 and J is TRBJ1-3; D remains unclear. This CDR3 is built from 15 residues. Germline CDR1 and CDR2: LNHDA and SQIVND (reference sequence). The V end lost 3 bases, the J end lost 0 bases, and 9 bases lay between the germline ends. CDR3 DNA: TGTGCCAGTAGTATGGGAGGCATCTCTGGAAACACCATATATTTT. The encoded protein is CASSMGGISGNTIYF.

This clone was counted once. A much more abundant neighbour one base away suggests this may be a read error. This chain uses TRBV4-2 with TRBJ1-3; D ambiguous. The CDR3 has 12 residues. Germline CDR1 LGHNA, CDR2 YNFKEQ. V shed 4 bases and J shed 4 bases, with 5 bases lying between them. CDR3 nucleotides: TGTGCCAGCAGCCCCGGGGGAAACACCATATATTTT. Translating it yields CASSPGGNTIYF.

The gene calls are TRBV6-6 and TRBJ1-1; D unresolved. Looked up from germline, CDR1 is MNHNY and CDR2 is SVGAGI (reference sequence). The CDR3 length is 12 residues. V lost 7 bases, J lost 6 bases, and 12 bases lay in between. For the CDR3, the DNA is TGTGCCAGCATGCGGGCCACCCCTGAAGCTTTCTTT. Its protein product is CASMRATPEAFF.

This rearrangement joins TRBV28 to TRBJ1-2, with 7 positions matching TRBD1. The trim removed 1 base at V and 5 bases at J, leaving 7 bases unmatched. Germline CDR1 and CDR2: MDHEN and SYDVKM. This CDR3 is 15 amino acids long. The DNA for the CDR3 is TGTGCCAGCAGTTTATATCTAGGGGGCGGTTATGGCTACACCTTC. Protein product: CASSLYLGGGYGYTF.

This rearrangement joins TRBV7-2 to TRBJ2-3; 8 nucleotides agree with TRBD2. The V gene's germline CDR1 is SGHTA and CDR2 FQGNSA. The CDR3 consists of 16 residues. The V segment lost 1 base and the J segment 4 bases; nucleotides outside the gene matches: 7. The CDR3 nucleotides read TGTGCCAGCAGCTTAGATCCGGGAGGGCGTTCAGATACGCAGTATTTT. The encoded protein is CASSLDPGGRSDTQYF.

The genes are TRBV27 and TRBJ1-2, with D perhaps TRBD1 (5 bases). V gave up 3 bases and J gave up 0 bases, with 11 bases separating them. This CDR3 region has 15 residues. CDR1 and CDR2 from the germline V gene are MNHEY and SMNVEV (reference sequence). The CDR3: CASSFQGLANYGYTF. In DNA form, the CDR3 reads TGTGCCAGCAGTTTTCAGGGCTTGGCTAACTATGGCTACACCTTC.

The chain uses TRBV27 and TRBJ1-2, with 9 positions matching TRBD1. V lost 5 bases, J lost 8 bases, and 6 bases stayed unmatched. The CDR3 length is 13 residues. Per germline, CDR1 MNHEY and CDR2 SMNVEV (reference sequence). The CDR3 sequence: CASSRDREAGYTF. In DNA, the CDR3 is TGTGCCAGCAGTCGGGACAGGGAGGCCGGCTACACCTTC.

The V gene is TRBV5-1, the J gene TRBJ1-4, with 9 bases matching TRBD1. There are 16 residues in the CDR3. Germline V gene data show CDR1 as SGHRS and CDR2 as YFSETQ. With 2 bases clipped from V and 5 bases from J, the junction kept 7 bases outside the gene matches. The CDR3 sequence is CASSLGMGQGNEKLFF. As DNA, the CDR3 is TGCGCCAGCAGCTTAGGAATGGGACAGGGAAATGAAAAACTGTTTTTT.

The chain is built from TRBV29-1 and TRBJ2-7; unclear D gene. The CDR3 extends over 13 amino acids. Germline CDR1 SQVTM, CDR2 ANQGSEA. V was trimmed by 5 bases and J by 5 bases, leaving 16 bases between them. The CDR3 coding sequence is TGCAGCGTTCAAACTTTATGGTCGGACGAGCAGTACTTC. Protein: CSVQTLWSDEQYF.

The rearrangement joins TRBV28 to TRBJ1-1; 7 bases agree with TRBD1. Germline CDR1 MDHEN, CDR2 SYDVKM. J gave up 7 bases and V 5 bases, and 22 bases lay outside the gene matches. This CDR3 spans 18 amino acids. CDR3 bases: TGTGCCAGCAGTCCCCCCTGGGGCTTTTGGGGGACAGTGGATGAAGCTTTCTTT. It translates to CASSPPWGFWGTVDEAFF.

The rearrangement joins TRBV13 to TRBJ2-7; tentative D call: TRBD2 (5 bases). V shed 5 bases and J shed 5 bases, with 13 bases lying between them. CDR1 is PRHDT, CDR2 FYEKMQ, per germline (reference sequence). The CDR3 totals 13 residues. The CDR3 here is CASSPAGVHEQYF. The DNA for the CDR3 is TGTGCCAGCAGCCCCGCGGGTGTCCACGAGCAGTACTTC.

This sequence joins TRBV4-2 and TRBJ2-2, with 16 bases fitting TRBD2. Per germline, CDR1 LGHNA and CDR2 YNFKEQ. The V gene end was trimmed by 4 bases and the J gene end by 6 bases; junction bases not matched to a gene: 5. CDR3 length equals 17 residues. The CDR3 loop is CASSREGLAGGAGELFF. In nucleotides, the CDR3 is TGTGCCAGCAGCCGAGAGGGACTAGCGGGAGGGGCCGGGGAGCTGTTTTTT.

The chain carries TRBV4-1 and TRBJ2-3; 9 positions match TRBD2. V dropped 4 bases and J dropped 2; count of bases not matched to a gene: 4. This CDR3 comprises 15 residues. Germline-derived CDR1 and CDR2 are MGHRA and YSYEKL. The CDR3 protein is CASSLQREVTDTQYF. The CDR3 DNA reads TGCGCCAGCAGCCTCCAGCGGGAGGTCACAGATACGCAGTATTTT.